The 3 T cell receptor beta chains below come from one sample, sequenced in a study of cytotoxic CD8 clonotypes in ibrutinib-treated CLL. Profiled with immunoSEQ multiplex PCR; TCRdb holds only in-frame clones, not every one. The sample contains just over 65,000 clones, approximately 70% of which appear only once. Sequencing was performed on PBMCs, taken after 12 months of ibrutinib treatment. These receptors were taken from a human donor with chronic lymphocytic leukemia.

The chain is built from TRBV5-6 and TRBJ1-2; 8 bases align to TRBD1. Germline lookup yields CDR1 SGHDT and CDR2 YYEEEE. The CDR3 totals 17 residues. V shed 4 bases and J 3 bases; nucleotides not matched to a gene: 14. The CDR3 sequence is CASSQGVLDRGDYGYTF. The CDR3 nucleotides read TGTGCCAGCAGCCAGGGGGTATTAGACAGGGGCGACTATGGCTACACCTTC. The whole variable domain, filled in from reference TRBV5-6 and TRBJ1-2, reads DAGVTQSPTHLIKTRGQQVTLRCSPKSGHDTVSWYQQALGQGPQFIFQYYEEEERQRGNFPDRFSGHQFPNYSSELNVNALLLGDSALYLCASSQGVLDRGDYGYTFGSGTRLTVV.

This clone counts as medium-sized (0.01 to 0.1%). The chain uses TRBV10-3 and TRBJ1-2, with no clear D. The CDR3 is 14 residues long. Germline V CDR1 and CDR2: ENHRY, SYGVKD. V shed 0 bases and J shed 11 bases, with 16 bases lying between them. The DNA of the CDR3 is TGTGCCATCAGTGAGTCGACATCCTGGAATGATTACACCTTC. Protein product: CAISESTSWNDYTF.

The chain carries TRBV5-1 and TRBJ1-1, with 8 bases matching TRBD1. V lost 4 bases to trimming and J lost 1 base; unmatched junction nucleotides: 9. The V gene's germline CDR1 is SGHRS and CDR2 YFSETQ. This CDR3 has 16 residues. For the CDR3, the DNA is TGCGCCAGCAGCGTCAGGGGGCGCGTTCGGAACACTGAAGCTTTCTTT. The encoded protein is CASSVRGRVRNTEAFF. Full variable domain (remainder filled in from reference TRBV5-1 and TRBJ1-1): KAGVTQTPRYLIKTRGQQVTLSCSPISGHRSVSWYQQTPGQGLQFLFEYFSETQRNKGNFPGRFSGRQFSNSRSEMNVSTLELGDSALYLCASSVRGRVRNTEAFFGQGTRLTVV.